A selection of T cell receptor beta chains follows, all from one sample in a study of cytomegalovirus exposure and HLA in healthy donors. The protocol was immunoSEQ multiplex PCR, while the TCRdb copy is restricted to in-frame clones and leaves out a portion. This repertoire includes over 110,000 clones. The specimen sequenced was PBMCs. The receptors shown here come from a male donor in good health and CMV-seronegative. Each CDR3 is given with its conserved first and last residue. A D gene is named only where the DNA matches it firmly.

d_gene	v_gene	j_gene	CDR3nt	CDR3aa
TRBD1	TRBV5-1	TRBJ1-2	TGCGCCAGCAGCTTGGGGGGGACAGATCAAACCTATGGCTACACCTTC	CASSLGGTDQTYGYTF
.	TRBV19	TRBJ2-7	TGTGCCAGTAGAGCGAGTGTAGGTGAGCAGTACTTC	CASRASVGEQYF
.	TRBV5-6	TRBJ2-5	TGTGCCAGCAGCTGGGGACTTTCCGAGAGGCGAGAGACCCAGTACTTC	CASSWGLSERRETQYF
.	TRBV18	TRBJ1-5	TGTGCCAGCTCACCCGGGTTAGTTAATCAGCCCCAGCATTTT	CASSPGLVNQPQHF
TRBD1	TRBV5-1	TRBJ2-2	TGCGCCAGCAGCTTGGCTTTGACAGGGTCGAACACCGGGGAGCTGTTTTTT	CASSLALTGSNTGELFF
TRBD1	TRBV29-1	TRBJ1-2	TGCAGCGTGGGGGACAGGGGACACTATGGCTACACCTTC	CSVGDRGHYGYTF
.	TRBV30	TRBJ2-6	TGTGCCGGGAGTGTCCAGGGTACTGGGGCCAACGTCCTGACTTTC	CAGSVQGTGANVLTF
.	TRBV5-1	TRBJ2-1	TGCGCCAGCAGCTTGGCGTATGAGCAGTTCTTC	CASSLAYEQFF
.	TRBV6-5	TRBJ1-1	TGTGCCAGCAGAAGACAGATCATGAACACTGAAGCTTTCTTT	CASRRQIMNTEAFF
TRBD1	TRBV19	TRBJ1-4	TGTGCCAGTAGCCAGGGGACAGCAACTAATGAAAAACTGTTTTTT	CASSQGTATNEKLFF
.	TRBV6-5	TRBJ2-7	TGTGCCAGCAGTTACGGCGGGGCCAGCTCCTACGAGCAGTACTTC	CASSYGGASSYEQYF
TRBD2	TRBV18	TRBJ2-5	TGTGCCAGCTCACCAAGGCTAGCGGAACCACAAGAGACCCAGTACTTC	CASSPRLAEPQETQYF
.	TRBV6-1	TRBJ2-1	TGTGCCAGCAGTGAAAGAGGTAATTCCAATGAGCAGTTCTTC	CASSERGNSNEQFF
TRBD1	TRBV30	TRBJ2-7	TGTGCCTGGAGTGTATCGAGGACAGGGGGCTCCTACGAGCAGTACTTC	CAWSVSRTGGSYEQYF
TRBD2	TRBV7-9	TRBJ2-1	TGTGCCAGCAGCTCGTTGAACGCGGGAGGCGTTTACAATGAGCAGTTCTTC	CASSSLNAGGVYNEQFF
TRBD1	TRBV9	TRBJ1-5	TGTGCCAGCAGCGGGGGACAGAGCAATCAGCCCCAGCATTTT	CASSGGQSNQPQHF
.	TRBV7-2	TRBJ1-5	TGTGCCAGCAGCTTAGCGACTTTAGGAGGGCAGCCCCAGCATTTT	CASSLATLGGQPQHF
.	TRBV7-9	TRBJ1-2	TGTGCCAGCAGCCTCACGCCTATGCCTGATGGCTACACCTTC	CASSLTPMPDGYTF
.	TRBV18	TRBJ1-1	TGTGCCAGCTCACCCTCGGGATGGAACACTGAAGCTTTCTTT	CASSPSGWNTEAFF
TRBD1	TRBV5-5	TRBJ1-2	TGTGCCAGCAGCCGGGCCGGGACAGACCGTGGAGGCTACACCTTC	CASSRAGTDRGGYTF
.	TRBV27	TRBJ2-7	TGTGCCAGCAGCCTTGGAGGAGGGGGGGGCTACGAGCAGTACTTC	CASSLGGGGGYEQYF
TRBD1	TRBV4-2	TRBJ2-7	TGTGCCAGCAGCCGAAGTGCCGGGACAGGCGTTAGCTCCTGCGAGCAGTACTTC	CASSRSAGTGVSSCEQYF
.	TRBV7-9	TRBJ1-1	TGTGCCAGCAGCTTAGCGTCGGGGTCCACTGAAGCTTTCTTT	CASSLASGSTEAFF
TRBD2	TRBV5-1	TRBJ2-5	TGCGCCAGCAGCTTGGGACTAGCGGGTGGAATTCGGGAGACCCAGTACTTC	CASSLGLAGGIRETQYF
TRBD2	TRBV9	TRBJ2-3	TGTGCCAGGGGAGGGGATACGCAGTATTTT	CARGGDTQYF
TRBD2	TRBV6-5	TRBJ2-3	TGTGCCAGCAGTTACTCGGGAGGGGACAGCACAGATACGCAGTATTTT	CASSYSGGDSTDTQYF